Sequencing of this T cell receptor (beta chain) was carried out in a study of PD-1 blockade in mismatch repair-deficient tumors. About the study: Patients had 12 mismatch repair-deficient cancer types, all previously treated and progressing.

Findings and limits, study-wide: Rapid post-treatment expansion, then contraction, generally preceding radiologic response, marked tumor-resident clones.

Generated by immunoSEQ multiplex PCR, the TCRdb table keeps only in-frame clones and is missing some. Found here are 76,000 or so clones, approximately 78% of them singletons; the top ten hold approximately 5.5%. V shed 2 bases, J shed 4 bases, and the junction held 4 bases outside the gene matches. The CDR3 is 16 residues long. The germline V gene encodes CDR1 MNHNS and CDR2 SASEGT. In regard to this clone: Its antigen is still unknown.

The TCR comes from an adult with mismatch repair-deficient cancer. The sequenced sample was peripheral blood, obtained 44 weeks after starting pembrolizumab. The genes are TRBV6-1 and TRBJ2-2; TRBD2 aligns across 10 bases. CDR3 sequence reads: CASSERLAGATGELFF. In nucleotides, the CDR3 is TGTGCCAGCAGTGAAAGGCTAGCGGGAGCCACCGGGGAGCTGTTTTTT.